The clone carrying this T cell receptor (beta chain) was detected once. This specimen comes from a study of blood T cell repertoires in COVID-19. Study-level information: Spain, Italy and the United States supplied samples that represented acute and convalescent COVID-19. The cDNA or gDNA used as material had been derived from T cells, B-cell-depleted T cells, or PBMCs.

TCRdb keeps only in-frame clones here, not all; method: immunoSEQ multiplex PCR. The sample has approximately 130,000 clones; 75% to 85% are singletons. The germline CDR1 and CDR2 sequences are MNHEY and SVGAGI. Trimming removed 6 bases from V and 1 base from J; junction bases left unmatched: 6. The CDR3 has 15 residues. Input material: peripheral blood. This clonotype was obtained from a man at least 80 years old with acute or convalescent COVID-19. V gene TRBV6-5 combines with J gene TRBJ2-1, with 7 bases that match TRBD1. CDR3 residues: CASRKGTESYNEQFF. CDR3 nucleotide sequence: TGTGCCAGCAGGAAAGGGACAGAATCCTACAATGAGCAGTTCTTC.